The 15 T cell receptor beta chains given below trace back to one sample, sequenced in a study of cytomegalovirus exposure and HLA in healthy donors (dated by TCRdb to about 2017). Preparation of the library involved the immunoSEQ multiplex PCR assay. The immuneACCESS repertoire file appears here via TCRdb, limited to in-frame rearrangements. These files lack a portion of the clones; in checked studies, under half of the deficit traces to unresolved V genes, and the cause of the others is not known. In this sample the table shows about 120,000 clones, 90% to 96% of which occur a single time. Jointly, the top ten make up about 1.8% of the sample. What was sequenced was PBMCs. Source of these receptors: a man aged 18 to 29 in good health and CMV-seronegative.

The chain employs TRBV4-3 and TRBJ2-1; 9 nucleotides line up with TRBD1. CDR1 is LGHNA, CDR2 YSLEER, per germline. The CDR3 is 14 residues long. After removal of 2 bases from V and 6 bases from J, the junction contained 2 bases not matched to a gene. The CDR3, as DNA: TGCGCCAGCAGCCAATCGGACAGGGGCAATGAGCAGTTCTTC. Translation: CASSQSDRGNEQFF.

This chain uses TRBV9 with TRBJ1-2; no reliable D call. V lost 0 bases, J lost 2 bases, and 11 bases lay in between. The CDR3 sequence is 15 residues long. Germline values: CDR1 SGDLS, CDR2 YYNGEE. The CDR3 nucleotides read TGTGCCAGCAGCGTAGTTCTCGGCGGAAACTATGGCTACACCTTC. This codes for CASSVVLGGNYGYTF.

The rearrangement joins TRBV6-1 to TRBJ1-4; D might be TRBD1 (6 bases). The CDR3 is 14 amino acids. Trimming removed 4 bases at V and 6 bases at J, with 12 bases between. Germline loops: CDR1 MNHNS, CDR2 SASEGT. CDR3 sequence reads: CASSVRDTYEKLFF. The CDR3, as DNA: TGTGCCAGCAGTGTCCGGGACACCTATGAAAAACTGTTTTTT.

The chain employs TRBV29-1 and TRBJ2-1; TRBD1 aligns across 9 bases. The CDR3 extends over 13 amino acids. The germline V gene encodes CDR1 SQVTM and CDR2 ANQGSEA. The trim removed 5 bases at V and 6 bases at J, leaving 5 bases unmatched. CDR3 region: CSVPGTGSNEQFF. For the CDR3, the DNA is TGCAGCGTTCCCGGGACAGGGTCCAATGAGCAGTTCTTC.

In this sample, this clone turned up once. The rearrangement uses TRBV7-9 and TRBJ1-2; D possibly corresponds to TRBD1 (5 bases). Per germline, CDR1 SEHNR and CDR2 FQNEAQ (reference sequence). V lost 5 bases to trimming and J lost 8 bases, with 12 bases between them. The CDR3 contains 12 residues. This chain's CDR3 is CASSNPRAGYTF. The CDR3 nucleotides are TGTGCCAGCAGCAACCCCAGGGCGGGCTACACCTTC.

The chain recombines TRBV29-1 with TRBJ1-1; D gene unclear. There are 11 residues in the CDR3. V lost 5 bases to trimming and J lost 3 bases, with 7 bases between them. Germline V CDR1 and CDR2: SQVTM, ANQGSEA. CDR3 sequence: CSVSSYTEAFF. The CDR3 DNA follows: TGCAGCGTTTCTTCGTACACTGAAGCTTTCTTT.

The genes are TRBV9 and TRBJ2-1; 12 bases are a match to TRBD2. With V trimmed by 5 bases and J by 9 bases, 9 bases remained unmatched. CDR1 and CDR2 (germline): SGDLS, YYNGEE. The CDR3 spans 15 residues. DNA of the CDR3: TGTGCCAGCAGTTTGACTAGCGGGAGTAGGGGTGAGCAGTTCTTC. Amino acid sequence: CASSLTSGSRGEQFF.

The genes are TRBV5-4 and TRBJ2-5, with a tentative D call TRBD2 (7 bases). The CDR3 consists of 14 residues. The V end was cut by 3 bases, the J end by 5 bases, with 14 bases between. In germline, CDR1 is SGHNT, CDR2 YYREEE (reference sequence). For the CDR3, the DNA is TGTGCCAGCAGCTCATCAGGGGAGGGGGAGACCCAGTACTTC. As protein: CASSSSGEGETQYF.

In this sample, this clone turned up a few times. The sample has other DNA sequences that encode this CDR3 too. This sequence joins TRBV5-4 and TRBJ1-1; the D gene is possibly TRBD1 (6 bases). Germline loops: CDR1 SGHNT, CDR2 YYREEE (reference sequence). V lost 2 bases, J lost 0 bases, and 14 bases lay in between. The CDR3 runs to 16 residues. In DNA form, the CDR3 reads TGTGCCAGCAGCTTAGGGGGGGACGAACTGAACACTGAAGCTTTCTTT. Protein sequence: CASSLGGDELNTEAFF.

The rearrangement uses TRBV30 and TRBJ1-2; 9 bases are shared with TRBD1. The CDR3 has 17 residues. Germline loops: CDR1 GTSNPN, CDR2 SVGIG (reference sequence). The V gene end was trimmed by 8 bases and the J gene end by 2 bases; junction bases not matched to a gene: 18. The CDR3 protein is CAASRPGQGKKNYGYTF. The CDR3 coding sequence is TGTGCCGCCTCTCGACCGGGACAGGGAAAAAAGAACTATGGCTACACCTTC.

J is TRBJ2-3 and V is TRBV29-1, with D possibly TRBD2 on 6 matching bases. The CDR3 is 13 amino acids. Deletions cut 5 bases from V and 3 bases from J, with 12 bases between. Germline CDR1 SQVTM, CDR2 ANQGSEA. Written as DNA, the CDR3 is TGCAGCGTTCCGGGAGTAGGAACAGATACGCAGTATTTT. The encoded protein is CSVPGVGTDTQYF.

V is TRBV7-9 and J is TRBJ2-5; the D gene is possibly TRBD1 (6 bases). There are 13 residues in the CDR3. The germline V gene encodes CDR1 SEHNR and CDR2 FQNEAQ (reference sequence). The V end lost 6 bases, the J end lost 2 bases, and 10 bases lay between the germline ends. CDR3: CASRWDIQETQYF. The CDR3 coding sequence is TGTGCCAGCAGATGGGACATTCAAGAGACCCAGTACTTC.

The chain carries TRBV28 and TRBJ2-1, with 12 bases lining up with TRBD2. CDR3 length: 16 residues. The germline V gene has CDR1 MDHEN and CDR2 SYDVKM. Trimming at V came to 6 bases and at J to 2 bases, leaving 5 bases not matched to a gene. The CDR3 DNA reads TGTGCCAGCAGACTAGCGGGAGGAGGACCCTACAATGAGCAGTTCTTC. Residues: CASRLAGGGPYNEQFF.

The chain has TRBV5-1 and TRBJ2-7, with 7 nucleotides matching TRBD2. The CDR3 is made up of 15 amino acids. Losses at the gene ends were 0 bases for V and 2 bases for J; bases not matched to a gene: 5. Per germline, CDR1 SGHRS and CDR2 YFSETQ. For the CDR3, the DNA is TGCGCCAGCAGCTTGGGGCTAGCGGAACCCTACGAGCAGTACTTC. Amino acids: CASSLGLAEPYEQYF.

This clone has a single count. The V call is TRBV4-2, the J call TRBJ2-7, with no clear D. Trimming shortened V by 1 base and J by 2 bases, and 3 bases separated the two germline ends. This CDR3 spans 12 amino acids. The germline gives CDR1 LGHNA, CDR2 YNFKEQ. The CDR3 DNA sequence: TGTGCCAGCAGCCAAGGCGCCTACGAGCAGTACTTC. It translates to CASSQGAYEQYF.